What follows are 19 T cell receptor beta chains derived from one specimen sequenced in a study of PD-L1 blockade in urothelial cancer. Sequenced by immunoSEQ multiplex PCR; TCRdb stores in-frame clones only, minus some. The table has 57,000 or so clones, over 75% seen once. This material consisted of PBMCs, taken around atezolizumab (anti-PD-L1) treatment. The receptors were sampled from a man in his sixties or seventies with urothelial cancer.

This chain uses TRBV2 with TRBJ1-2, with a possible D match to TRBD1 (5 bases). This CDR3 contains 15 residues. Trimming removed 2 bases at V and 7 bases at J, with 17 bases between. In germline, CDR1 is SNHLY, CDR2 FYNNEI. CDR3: CASSERTGGGVGYTF. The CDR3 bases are TGTGCCAGCAGTGAAAGGACCGGGGGGGGAGTTGGCTACACCTTC.

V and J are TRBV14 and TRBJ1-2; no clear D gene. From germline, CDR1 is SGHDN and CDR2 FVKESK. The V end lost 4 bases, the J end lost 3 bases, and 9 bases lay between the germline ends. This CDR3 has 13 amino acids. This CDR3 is CASSPGEHYGYTF. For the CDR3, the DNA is TGTGCCAGCAGCCCCGGGGAGCACTATGGCTACACCTTC.

The CDR3 region is CAIPSGRDDTGELFF. The CDR3 bases are TGTGCCATCCCAAGCGGGAGGGATGACACCGGGGAGCTGTTTTTT. This chain connects TRBV10-3 to TRBJ2-2; 10 bases fit TRBD2. The CDR3 runs to 15 residues. V shed 8 bases, J shed 3 bases, and the junction held 6 bases outside the gene matches. Germline assignment: CDR1 ENHRY and CDR2 SYGVKD.

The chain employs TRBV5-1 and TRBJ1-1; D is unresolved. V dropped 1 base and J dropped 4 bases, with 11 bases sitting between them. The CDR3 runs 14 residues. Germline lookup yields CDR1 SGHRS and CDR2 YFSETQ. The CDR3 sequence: CASSLWGEGTEAFF. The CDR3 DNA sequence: TGCGCCAGCAGCTTGTGGGGTGAGGGCACTGAAGCTTTCTTT.

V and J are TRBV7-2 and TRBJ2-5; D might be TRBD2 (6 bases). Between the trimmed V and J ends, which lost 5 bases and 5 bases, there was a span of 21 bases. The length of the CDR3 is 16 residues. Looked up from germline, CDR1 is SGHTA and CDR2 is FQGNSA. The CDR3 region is CASSRGTAGRSETQYF. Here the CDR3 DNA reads TGTGCCAGCAGCAGAGGGACTGCAGGCCGGTCCGAGACCCAGTACTTC.

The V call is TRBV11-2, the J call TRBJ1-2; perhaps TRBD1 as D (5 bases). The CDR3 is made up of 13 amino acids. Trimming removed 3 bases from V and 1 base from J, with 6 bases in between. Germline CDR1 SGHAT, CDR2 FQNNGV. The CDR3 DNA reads TGTGCCAGCAGCTTCAGGGTTAACTATGGCTACACCTTC. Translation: CASSFRVNYGYTF.

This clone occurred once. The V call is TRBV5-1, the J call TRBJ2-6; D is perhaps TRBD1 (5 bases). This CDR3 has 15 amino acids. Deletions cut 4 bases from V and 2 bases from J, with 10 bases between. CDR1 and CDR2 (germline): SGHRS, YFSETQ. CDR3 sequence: CASSNQGPGANVLTF. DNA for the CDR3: TGCGCCAGCAGCAATCAGGGTCCTGGGGCCAACGTCCTGACTTTC.

CDR3 protein: CASASTDQETQYF. For the CDR3, the DNA is TGTGCTAGTGCCTCGACAGACCAAGAGACCCAGTACTTC. This chain connects TRBV12-5 to TRBJ2-5; D is possibly TRBD1 (5 bases). The CDR3 runs 13 residues. Per the germline V gene, CDR1 is LGHNT and CDR2 is FRNRAP. V was trimmed by 7 bases and J by 0 bases, leaving 9 bases between them.

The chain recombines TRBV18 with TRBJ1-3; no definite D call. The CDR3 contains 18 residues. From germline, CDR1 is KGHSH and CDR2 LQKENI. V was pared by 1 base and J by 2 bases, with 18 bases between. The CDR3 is CASSPRNGLSAAGNTIYF. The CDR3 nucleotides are TGTGCCAGCTCACCACGTAACGGACTTTCAGCCGCTGGAAACACCATATATTTT.

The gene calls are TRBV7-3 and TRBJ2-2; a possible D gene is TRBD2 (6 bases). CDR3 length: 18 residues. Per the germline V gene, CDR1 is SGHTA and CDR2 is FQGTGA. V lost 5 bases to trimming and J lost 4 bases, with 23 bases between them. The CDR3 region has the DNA TGTGCCAGCAGCCCCCGGGGCACGGGAGTAACAAGCACCGGGGAGCTGTTTTTT. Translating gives CASSPRGTGVTSTGELFF.

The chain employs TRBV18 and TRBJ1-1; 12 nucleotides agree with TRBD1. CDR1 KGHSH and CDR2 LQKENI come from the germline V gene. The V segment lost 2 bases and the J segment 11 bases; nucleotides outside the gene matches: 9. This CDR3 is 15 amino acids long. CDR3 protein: CASSPESGTGGRAFF. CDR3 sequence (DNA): TGTGCCAGCTCACCAGAGTCCGGGACAGGGGGCCGCGCTTTCTTT.

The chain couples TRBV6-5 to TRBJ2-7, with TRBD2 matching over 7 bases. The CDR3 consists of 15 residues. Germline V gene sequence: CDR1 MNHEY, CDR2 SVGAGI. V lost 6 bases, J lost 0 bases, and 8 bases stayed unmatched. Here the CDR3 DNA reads TGTGCCAGCAGCCCCCCTAGCGGACTCTCCTACGAGCAGTACTTC. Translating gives CASSPPSGLSYEQYF.

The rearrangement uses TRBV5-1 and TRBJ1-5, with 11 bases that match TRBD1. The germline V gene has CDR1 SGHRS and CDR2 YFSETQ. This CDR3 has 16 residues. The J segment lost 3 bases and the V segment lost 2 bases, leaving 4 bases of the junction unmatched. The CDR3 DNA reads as TGCGCCAGCAGCTTTGGGGACAGGGGGAACAATCAGCCCCAGCATTTT. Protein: CASSFGDRGNNQPQHF.

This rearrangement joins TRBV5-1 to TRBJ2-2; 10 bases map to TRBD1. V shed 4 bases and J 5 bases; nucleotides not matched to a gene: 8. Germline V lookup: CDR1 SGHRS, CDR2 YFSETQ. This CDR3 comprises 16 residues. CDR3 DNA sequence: TGCGCCAGCAGCCCTGCCGGGACAGGGGTGACCGGGGAGCTGTTTTTT. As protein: CASSPAGTGVTGELFF.

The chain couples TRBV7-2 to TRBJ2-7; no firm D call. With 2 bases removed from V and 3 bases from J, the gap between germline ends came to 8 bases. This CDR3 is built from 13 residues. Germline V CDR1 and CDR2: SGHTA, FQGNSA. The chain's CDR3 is CASSLQALYEQYF. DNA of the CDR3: TGTGCCAGCAGCTTACAAGCCCTCTACGAGCAGTACTTC.

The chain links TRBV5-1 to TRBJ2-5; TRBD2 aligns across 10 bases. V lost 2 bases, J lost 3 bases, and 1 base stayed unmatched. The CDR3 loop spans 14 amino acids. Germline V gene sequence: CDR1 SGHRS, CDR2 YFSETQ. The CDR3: CASSLAGGKETQYF. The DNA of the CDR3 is TGCGCCAGCAGCTTAGCGGGAGGGAAAGAGACCCAGTACTTC.

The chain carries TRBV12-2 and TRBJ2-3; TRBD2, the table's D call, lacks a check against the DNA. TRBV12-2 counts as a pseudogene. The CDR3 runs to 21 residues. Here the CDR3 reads CASRLAQVWRAPNPSTDTQYF. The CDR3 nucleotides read TGTGCAAGTCGCTTAGCGCAAGTGTGGAGGGCCCCGAATCCTAGCACAGATACGCAGTATTTT.

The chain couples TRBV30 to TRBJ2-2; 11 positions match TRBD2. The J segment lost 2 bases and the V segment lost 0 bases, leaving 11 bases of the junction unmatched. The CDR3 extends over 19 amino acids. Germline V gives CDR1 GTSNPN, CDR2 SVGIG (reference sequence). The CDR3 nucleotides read TGTGCCTGGAGTGTATATCTGGTAGCGGGAGGGCGAAACACCGGGGAGCTGTTTTTT. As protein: CAWSVYLVAGGRNTGELFF.

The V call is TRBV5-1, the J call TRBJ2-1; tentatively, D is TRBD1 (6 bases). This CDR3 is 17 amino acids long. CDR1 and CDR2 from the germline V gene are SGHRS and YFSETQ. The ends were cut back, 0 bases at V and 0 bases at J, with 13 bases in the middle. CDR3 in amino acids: CASSLDRVGGSYNEQFF. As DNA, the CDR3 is TGCGCCAGCAGCTTGGACAGGGTTGGGGGCTCCTACAATGAGCAGTTCTTC.